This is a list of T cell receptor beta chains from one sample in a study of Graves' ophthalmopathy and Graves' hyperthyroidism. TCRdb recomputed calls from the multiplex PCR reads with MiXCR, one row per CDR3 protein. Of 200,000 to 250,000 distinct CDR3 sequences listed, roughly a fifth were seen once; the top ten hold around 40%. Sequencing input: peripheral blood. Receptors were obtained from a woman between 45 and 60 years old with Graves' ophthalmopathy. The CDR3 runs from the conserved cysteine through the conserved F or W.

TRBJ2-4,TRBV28,CASSIRGGWNIQYF
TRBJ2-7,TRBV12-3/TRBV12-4,CASSPMTGVLYEQYF
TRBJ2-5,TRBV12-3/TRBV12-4,CASSRSTSKAKETQYF
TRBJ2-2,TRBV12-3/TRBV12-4,CASSPVEGLNTGELFF
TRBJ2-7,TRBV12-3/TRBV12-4,CASSLRGLQLYF
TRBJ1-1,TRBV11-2,CASSLGDRLGTEAFF
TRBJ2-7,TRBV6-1,CASSEPGLAPYEQYF
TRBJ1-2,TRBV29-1,CSVETGTGDYGYTF
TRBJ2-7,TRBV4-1,CASSHSLRDRFIEQYF
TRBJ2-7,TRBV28,CASIRNRGLYEQYF
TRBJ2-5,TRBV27,CASRGLVSETQYF
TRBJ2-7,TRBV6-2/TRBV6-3,CATKADRYEQYF
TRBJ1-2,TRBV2,CASCPQGIYGYTF
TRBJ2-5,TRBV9,CASSKTAYGETQYF
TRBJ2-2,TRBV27,CASSLSTPGQGGTGELFF
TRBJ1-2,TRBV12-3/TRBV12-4,CASGGPYGYTF
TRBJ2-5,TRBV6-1,CASSEATLGETQYF
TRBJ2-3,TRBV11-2,CASSLEGGRIDTQYF
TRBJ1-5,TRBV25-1,CASGAGGGSNQPQHF
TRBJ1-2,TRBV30,CAWSVSRTGGSYGYTF
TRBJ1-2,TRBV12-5,CASGLFAGPTYGYTF
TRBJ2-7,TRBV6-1,CASRVGRSYEQYF
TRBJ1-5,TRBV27,CASSWSVTNQPQHF
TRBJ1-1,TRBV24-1,CAANRPSGVNTEAFF
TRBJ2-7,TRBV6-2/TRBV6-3,CASSYSTKTGTVGTYEQYF
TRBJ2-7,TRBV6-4,CASSEKLVSYEQYF
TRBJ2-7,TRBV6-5,CASDFTDSGKYEQYF
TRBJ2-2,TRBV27,CASSSKGLAGVSTGELFF
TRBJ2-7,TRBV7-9,CASSPQGTSSYEQYF
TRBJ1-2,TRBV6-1,CASTQGGGYTF
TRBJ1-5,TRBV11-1,CASSLEEGTGDQPQHF
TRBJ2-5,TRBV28,CASSFFEGETQYF
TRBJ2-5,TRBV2,CASSGGQGALETQYF
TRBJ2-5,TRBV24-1,CATSEGDRQETQYF
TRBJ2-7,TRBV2,CASSAGQGSYEQYF
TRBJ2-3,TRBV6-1,CASSEGSEATQYF